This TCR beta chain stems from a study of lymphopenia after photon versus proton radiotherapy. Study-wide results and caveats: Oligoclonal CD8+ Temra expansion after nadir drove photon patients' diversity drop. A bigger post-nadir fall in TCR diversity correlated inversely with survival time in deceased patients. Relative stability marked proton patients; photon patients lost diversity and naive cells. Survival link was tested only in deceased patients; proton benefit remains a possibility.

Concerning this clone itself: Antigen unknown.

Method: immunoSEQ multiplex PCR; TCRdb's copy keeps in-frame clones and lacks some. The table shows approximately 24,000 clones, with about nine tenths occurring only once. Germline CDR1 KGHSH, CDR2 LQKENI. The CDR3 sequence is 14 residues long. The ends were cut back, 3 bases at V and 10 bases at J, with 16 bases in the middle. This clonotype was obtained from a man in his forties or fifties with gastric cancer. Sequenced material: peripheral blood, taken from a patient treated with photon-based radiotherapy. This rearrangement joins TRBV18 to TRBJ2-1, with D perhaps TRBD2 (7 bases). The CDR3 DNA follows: TGTGCCAGCTCACCGGGGGGGGGCCTGAGAGAGCAGTTCTTC. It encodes CASSPGGGLREQFF.